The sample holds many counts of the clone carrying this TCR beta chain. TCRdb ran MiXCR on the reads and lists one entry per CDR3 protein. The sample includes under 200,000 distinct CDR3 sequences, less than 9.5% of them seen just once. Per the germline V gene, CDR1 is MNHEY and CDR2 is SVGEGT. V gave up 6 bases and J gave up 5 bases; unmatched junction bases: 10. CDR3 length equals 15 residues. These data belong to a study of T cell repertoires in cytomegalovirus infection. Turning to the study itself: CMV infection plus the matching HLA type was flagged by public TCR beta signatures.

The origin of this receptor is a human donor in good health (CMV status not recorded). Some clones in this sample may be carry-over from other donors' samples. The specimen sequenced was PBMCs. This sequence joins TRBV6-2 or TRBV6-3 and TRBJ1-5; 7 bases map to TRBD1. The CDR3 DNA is TGTGCCAGCAGACGAATCCGGGACAGTTATCAGCCCCAGCATTTT. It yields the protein CASRRIRDSYQPQHF.